This T cell receptor (beta chain) was profiled in a study of siplizumab effects on memory and regulatory T cells. V was shortened by 0 bases and J by 1 base, with 7 bases between the two germline ends. The germline gives CDR1 SGHTA, CDR2 FQGTGA. This CDR3 spans 15 amino acids. General study findings and limits: Apparently more diverse than memory cells, naive T cells also seemed major alloresponse contributors. Sequences that were alloreactive and traceable to unstimulated CD4+ memory cells were significantly reduced by siplizumab. Researchers could not give a naive or memory phenotype to roughly 75-95% of proliferating CD4+ or CD8+ clones. A minor share of alloreactive clones matched unstimulated subsets.

This clone was found once. Its matching antigen is unknown. Only in-frame clones appear in the TCRdb table, and some are missing; sequencing was by immunoSEQ multiplex PCR. Seen here are roughly 100,000 clones, around 93% observed once, and the top ten hold 0.32%. The sample consisted of CD4+ T cells sorted from blood. This sequence originates from a human donor in good health. V usage is TRBV7-3 and J usage is TRBJ2-1; D gene uncertain. The CDR3 DNA reads as TGTGCCAGCAGCTTAACAGGGCAGTCCTACAATGAGCAGTTCTTC. Translating it yields CASSLTGQSYNEQFF.